This T cell receptor beta chain was observed in a study of blood T cell repertoires in COVID-19. About the research overall: PBMCs, B-cell-depleted T cells, or T cells were the source of the cDNA or gDNA that made up the material.

The study drew participants aged 18 to 89 years from some 25 US areas. Membership in each cohort depended on participant-reported clinical history. Authors' methods: Reference gene primer amplification in the assay estimated nucleated cell counts. This table comes from immunoSEQ multiplex PCR, and its TCRdb copy is limited to in-frame clones, with some not included. V and J calls and clone size are as listed in that table; D and trimming were resolved from the DNA. The table includes some 380,000 clones, roughly 88% detected once. The CDR3 covers 18 residues. From germline, CDR1 is MGHRA and CDR2 YSYEKL. With 4 bases removed from V and 0 bases from J, the gap between germline ends came to 16 bases.

The sample comprised PBMCs or T cells enriched from blood (not recorded which). The source of this sequence is a woman aged 40 to 50 with acute COVID-19. The gene calls are TRBV4-1 and TRBJ1-6, with D unclear. The CDR3 DNA is TGCGCCAGCAGCCTGGGAGGAGAGCCAAGCTCCTATAATTCACCCCTCCACTTT. It translates to CASSLGGEPSSYNSPLHF.